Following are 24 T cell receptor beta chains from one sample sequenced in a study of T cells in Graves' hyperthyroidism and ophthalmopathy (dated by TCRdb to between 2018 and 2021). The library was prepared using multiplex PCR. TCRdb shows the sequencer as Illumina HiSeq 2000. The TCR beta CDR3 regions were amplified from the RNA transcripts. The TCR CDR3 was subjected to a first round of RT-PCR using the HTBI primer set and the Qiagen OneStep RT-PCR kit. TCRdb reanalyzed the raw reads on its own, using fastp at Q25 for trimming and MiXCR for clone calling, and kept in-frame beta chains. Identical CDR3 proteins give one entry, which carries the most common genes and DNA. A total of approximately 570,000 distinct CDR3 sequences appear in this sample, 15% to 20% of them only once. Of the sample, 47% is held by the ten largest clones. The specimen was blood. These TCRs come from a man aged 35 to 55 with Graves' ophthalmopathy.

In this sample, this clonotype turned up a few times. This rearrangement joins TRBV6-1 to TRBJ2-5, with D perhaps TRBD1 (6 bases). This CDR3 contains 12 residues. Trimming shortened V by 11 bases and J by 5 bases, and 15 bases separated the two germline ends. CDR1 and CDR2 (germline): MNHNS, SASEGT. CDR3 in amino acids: CAFSPGAETQYF. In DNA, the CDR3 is TGTGCCTTCTCGCCAGGGGCGGAGACCCAGTACTTC.

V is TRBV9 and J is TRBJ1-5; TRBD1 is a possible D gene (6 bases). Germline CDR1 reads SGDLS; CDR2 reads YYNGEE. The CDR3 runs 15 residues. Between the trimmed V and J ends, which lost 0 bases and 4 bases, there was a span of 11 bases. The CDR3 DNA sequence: TGTGCCAGCAGCGTAGGGGACACAAGTAATCAGCCCCAGCATTTT. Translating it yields CASSVGDTSNQPQHF.

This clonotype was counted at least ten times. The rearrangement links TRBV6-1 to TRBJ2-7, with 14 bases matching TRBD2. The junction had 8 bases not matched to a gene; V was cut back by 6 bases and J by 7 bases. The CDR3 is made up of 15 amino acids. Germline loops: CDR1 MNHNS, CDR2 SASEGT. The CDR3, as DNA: TGTGCCAGCAGGCCAGGGACTAGCGGGGGTGGGGAGCAGTACTTC. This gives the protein CASRPGTSGGGEQYF.

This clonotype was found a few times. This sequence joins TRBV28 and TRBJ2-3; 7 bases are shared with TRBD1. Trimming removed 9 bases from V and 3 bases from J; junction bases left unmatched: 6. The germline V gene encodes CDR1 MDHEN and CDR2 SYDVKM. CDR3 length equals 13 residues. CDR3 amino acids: CASRDSQTDTQYF. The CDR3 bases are TGTGCCAGTAGGGACAGCCAGACAGATACGCAGTATTTT.

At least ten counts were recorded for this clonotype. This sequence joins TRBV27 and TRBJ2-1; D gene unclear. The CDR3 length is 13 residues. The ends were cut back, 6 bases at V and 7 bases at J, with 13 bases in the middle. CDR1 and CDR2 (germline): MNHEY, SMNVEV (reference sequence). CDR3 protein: CASRTFLGNEQFF. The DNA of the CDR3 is TGTGCCAGCAGAACCTTCCTGGGGAATGAGCAGTTCTTC.

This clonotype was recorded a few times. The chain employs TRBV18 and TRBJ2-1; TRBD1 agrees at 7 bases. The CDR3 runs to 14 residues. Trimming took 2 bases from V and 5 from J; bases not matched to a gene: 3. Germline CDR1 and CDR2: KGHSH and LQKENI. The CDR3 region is CASSPRGPNNEQFF. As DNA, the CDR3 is TGTGCCAGCTCACCAAGGGGGCCCAACAATGAGCAGTTCTTC. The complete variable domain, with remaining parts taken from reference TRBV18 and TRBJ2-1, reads NAGVMQNPRHLVRRRGQEARLRCSPMKGHSHVYWYRQLPEEGLKFMVYLQKENIIDESGMPKERFSAEFPKEGPSILRIQQVVRGDSAAYFCASSPRGPNNEQFFGPGTRLTVL.

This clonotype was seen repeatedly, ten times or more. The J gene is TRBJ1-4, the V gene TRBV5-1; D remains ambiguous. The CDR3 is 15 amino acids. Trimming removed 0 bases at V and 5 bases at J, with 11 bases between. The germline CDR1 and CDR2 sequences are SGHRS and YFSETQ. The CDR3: CASSLDGNTNEKLFF. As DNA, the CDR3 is TGCGCCAGCAGCTTGGACGGGAACACGAATGAAAAACTGTTTTTT.

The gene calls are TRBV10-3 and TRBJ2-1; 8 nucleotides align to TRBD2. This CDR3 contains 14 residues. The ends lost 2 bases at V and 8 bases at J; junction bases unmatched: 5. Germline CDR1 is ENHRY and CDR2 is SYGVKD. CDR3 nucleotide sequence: TGTGCCATCAGTGAGATCGGGGGGGCCGATGAGCAGTTCTTC. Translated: CAISEIGGADEQFF.

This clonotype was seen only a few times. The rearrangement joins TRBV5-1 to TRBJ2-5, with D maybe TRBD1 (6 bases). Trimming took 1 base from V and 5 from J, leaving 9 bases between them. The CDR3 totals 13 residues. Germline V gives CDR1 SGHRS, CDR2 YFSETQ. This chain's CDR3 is CASSLFTGETQYF. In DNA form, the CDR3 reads TGCGCCAGCAGCTTGTTCACAGGGGAGACCCAGTACTTC.

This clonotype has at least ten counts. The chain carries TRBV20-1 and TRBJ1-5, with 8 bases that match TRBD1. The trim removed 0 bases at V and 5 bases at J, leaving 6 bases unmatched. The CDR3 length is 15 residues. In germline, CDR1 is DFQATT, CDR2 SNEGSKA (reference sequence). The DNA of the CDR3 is TGCAGTGCTAGAGATCCCCAGGGGGCGGATCAGCCCCAGCATTTT. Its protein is CSARDPQGADQPQHF.

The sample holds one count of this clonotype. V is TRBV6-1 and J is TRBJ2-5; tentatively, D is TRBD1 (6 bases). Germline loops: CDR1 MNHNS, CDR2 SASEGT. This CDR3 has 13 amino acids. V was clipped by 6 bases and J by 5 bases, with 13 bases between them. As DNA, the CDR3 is TGTGCCAGCAGACAGGGTAGTAGGGAGACCCAGTACTTC. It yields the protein CASRQGSRETQYF.

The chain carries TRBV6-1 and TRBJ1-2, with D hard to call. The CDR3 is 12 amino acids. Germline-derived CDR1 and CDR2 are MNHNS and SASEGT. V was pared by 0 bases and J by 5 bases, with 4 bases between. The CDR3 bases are TGTGCCAGCAGTGAAGCCCGTTATGGCTACACCTTC. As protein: CASSEARYGYTF.

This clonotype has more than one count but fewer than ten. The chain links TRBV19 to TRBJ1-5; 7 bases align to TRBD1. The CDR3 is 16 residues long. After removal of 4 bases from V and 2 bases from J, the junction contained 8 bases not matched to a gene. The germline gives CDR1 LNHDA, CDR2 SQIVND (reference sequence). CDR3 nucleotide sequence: TGTGCCAGTAGTACCGACCGGGACAGAGGCAATCAGCCCCAGCATTTT. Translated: CASSTDRDRGNQPQHF.

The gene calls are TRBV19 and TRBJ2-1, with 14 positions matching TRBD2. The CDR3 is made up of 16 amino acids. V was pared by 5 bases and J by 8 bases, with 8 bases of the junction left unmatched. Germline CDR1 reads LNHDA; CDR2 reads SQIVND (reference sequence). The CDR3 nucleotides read TGTGCCAGTAGTCTACAGACTAGCGGGAGGGCCCATGAGCAGTTCTTC. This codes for CASSLQTSGRAHEQFF.

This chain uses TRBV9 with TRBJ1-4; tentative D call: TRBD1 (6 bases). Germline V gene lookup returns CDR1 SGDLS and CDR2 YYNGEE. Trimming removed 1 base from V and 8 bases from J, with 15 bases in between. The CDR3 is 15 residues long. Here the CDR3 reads CASSVLGGDGEKLFF. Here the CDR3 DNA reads TGTGCCAGCAGCGTATTAGGGGGGGACGGGGAAAAACTGTTTTTT.

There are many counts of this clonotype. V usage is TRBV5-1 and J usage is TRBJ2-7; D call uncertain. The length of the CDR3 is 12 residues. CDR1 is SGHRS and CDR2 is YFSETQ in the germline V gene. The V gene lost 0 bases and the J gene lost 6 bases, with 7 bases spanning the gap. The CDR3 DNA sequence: TGCGCCAGCAGCTTGGCCAAGGGCGAGCAGTACTTC. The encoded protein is CASSLAKGEQYF.

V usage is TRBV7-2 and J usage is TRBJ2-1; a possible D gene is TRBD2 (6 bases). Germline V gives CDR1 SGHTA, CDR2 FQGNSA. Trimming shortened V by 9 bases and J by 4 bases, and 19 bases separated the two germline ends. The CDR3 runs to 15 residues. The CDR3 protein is CASSQLALGYNEQFF. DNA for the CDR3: TGTGCCAGTAGCCAACTAGCTCTCGGTTACAATGAGCAGTTCTTC.

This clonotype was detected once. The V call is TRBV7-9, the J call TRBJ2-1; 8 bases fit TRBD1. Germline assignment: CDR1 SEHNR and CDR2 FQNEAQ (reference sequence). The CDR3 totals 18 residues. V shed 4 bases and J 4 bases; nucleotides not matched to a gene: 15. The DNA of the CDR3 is TGTGCCAGCAGCTCCGGGACAGGAGGAGACCTACTATACAATGAGCAGTTCTTC. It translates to CASSSGTGGDLLYNEQFF.

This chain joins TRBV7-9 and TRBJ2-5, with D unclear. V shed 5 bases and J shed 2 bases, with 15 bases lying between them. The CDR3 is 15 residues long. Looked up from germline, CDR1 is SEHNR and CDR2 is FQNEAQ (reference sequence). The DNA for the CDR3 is TGTGCCAGCAGCCCGCATAGTGAGCCACAAGAGACCCAGTACTTC. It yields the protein CASSPHSEPQETQYF.

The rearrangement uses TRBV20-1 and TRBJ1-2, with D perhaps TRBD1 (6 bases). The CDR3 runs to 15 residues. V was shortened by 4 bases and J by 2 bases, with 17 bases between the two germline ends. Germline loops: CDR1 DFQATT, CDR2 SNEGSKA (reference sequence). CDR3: CSANLFRGTNYGYTF. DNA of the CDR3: TGCAGTGCTAACCTGTTCAGGGGTACAAACTATGGCTACACCTTC.

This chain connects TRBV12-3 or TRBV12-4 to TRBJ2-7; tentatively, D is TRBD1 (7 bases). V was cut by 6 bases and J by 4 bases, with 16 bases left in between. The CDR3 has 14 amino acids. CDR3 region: CASSPPRGAYEQYF. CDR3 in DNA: TGTGCCAGCAGCCCCCCCAGGGGGGCGTACGAGCAGTACTTC.

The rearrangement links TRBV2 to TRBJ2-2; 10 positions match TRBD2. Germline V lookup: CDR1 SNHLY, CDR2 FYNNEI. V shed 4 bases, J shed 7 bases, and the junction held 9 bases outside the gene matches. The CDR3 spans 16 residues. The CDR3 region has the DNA TGTGCCAGCAGTGGAAGCGGGGGGGCCCGCGGCGGGGAGCTGTTTTTT. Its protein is CASSGSGGARGGELFF.

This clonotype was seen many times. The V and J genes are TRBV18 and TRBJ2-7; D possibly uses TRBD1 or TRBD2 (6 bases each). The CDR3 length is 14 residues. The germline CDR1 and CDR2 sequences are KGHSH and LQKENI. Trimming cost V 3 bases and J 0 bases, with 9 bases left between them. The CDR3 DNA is TGTGCCAGCTCACCGCGGGACACCTCCTACGAGCAGTACTTC. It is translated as CASSPRDTSYEQYF.

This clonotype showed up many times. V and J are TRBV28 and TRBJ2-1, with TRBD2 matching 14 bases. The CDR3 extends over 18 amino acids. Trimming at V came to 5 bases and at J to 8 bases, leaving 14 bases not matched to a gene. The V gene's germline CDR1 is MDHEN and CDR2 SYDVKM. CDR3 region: CASSPTVPGTSGSDEQFF. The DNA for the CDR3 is TGTGCCAGCAGTCCTACGGTACCCGGGACTAGCGGGAGTGATGAGCAGTTCTTC.